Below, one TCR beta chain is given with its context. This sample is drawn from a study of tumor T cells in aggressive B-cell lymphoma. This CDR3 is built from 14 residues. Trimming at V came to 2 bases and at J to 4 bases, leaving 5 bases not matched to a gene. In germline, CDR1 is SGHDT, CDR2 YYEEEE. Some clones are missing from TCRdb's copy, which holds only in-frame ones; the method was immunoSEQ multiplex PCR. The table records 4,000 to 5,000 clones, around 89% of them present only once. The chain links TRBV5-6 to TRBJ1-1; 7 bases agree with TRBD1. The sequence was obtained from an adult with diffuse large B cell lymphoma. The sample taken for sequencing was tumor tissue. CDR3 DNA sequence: TGTGCCAGCAGCTTACGACAGGGTAGCACTGAAGCTTTCTTT. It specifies CASSLRQGSTEAFF.